The 17 T cell receptor beta chains listed next were all sequenced from one sample in a study of blood T cell repertoires in COVID-19. This table comes from immunoSEQ multiplex PCR, and its TCRdb copy is limited to in-frame clones, with some not included. Found here are some 31,000 clones, around nine tenths of them singletons; the top ten hold more than 10%. Sequencing input: peripheral blood. The receptor set was obtained from a human donor in a cohort sampled during active COVID-19. The donor label of this sample is uncertain.

V and J are TRBV28 and TRBJ1-3, with D maybe TRBD1 (6 bases). The CDR3 extends over 16 amino acids. The germline CDR1 and CDR2 sequences are MDHEN and SYDVKM. The ends were cut back, 1 base at V and 3 bases at J, with 13 bases in the middle. The CDR3 DNA sequence: TGTGCCAGCAGTTTATCGACAGGTAGTTATGGAAACACCATATATTTT. Amino acids: CASSLSTGSYGNTIYF.

The V and J genes are TRBV5-1 and TRBJ2-7; 7 bases line up with TRBD1. J lost 7 bases, V lost 0 bases, and 4 bases had no gene match. CDR3 length: 13 residues. The V gene's germline CDR1 is SGHRS and CDR2 YFSETQ. The CDR3 is CASSLGGTEEQYF. As DNA, the CDR3 is TGCGCCAGCAGCTTGGGTGGGACAGAGGAGCAGTACTTC.

This clone was observed a few times. The chain couples TRBV5-6 to TRBJ1-4; 9 bases line up with TRBD1. Trimming at V came to 5 bases and at J to 2 bases, leaving 4 bases not matched to a gene. Per the germline V gene, CDR1 is SGHDT and CDR2 is YYEEEE. This CDR3 has 15 amino acids. The CDR3 sequence: CASSSTGGTNEKLFF. The CDR3 DNA reads as TGTGCCAGCAGTTCTACAGGGGGCACTAATGAAAAACTGTTTTTT.

The rearrangement joins TRBV28 to TRBJ1-4; no firm D call. The CDR3 spans 15 residues. Germline lookup yields CDR1 MDHEN and CDR2 SYDVKM. With 6 bases removed from V and 6 bases from J, the gap between germline ends came to 17 bases. The DNA for the CDR3 is TGTGCCAGCAGAAAGAGGGATTATAATGATGAAAAACTGTTTTTT. This sequence encodes CASRKRDYNDEKLFF. The variable domain in full, completed from reference TRBV28 and TRBJ1-4, reads DVKVTQSSRYLVKRTGEKVFLECVQDMDHENMFWYRQDPGLGLRLIYFSYDVKMKEKGDIPEGYSVSREKKERFSLILESASTNQTSMYLCASRKRDYNDEKLFFGSGTQLSVL.

The chain carries TRBV6-1 and TRBJ1-5; weak D call: TRBD1 (5 bases). Germline CDR1 reads MNHNS; CDR2 reads SASEGT. V shed 2 bases and J shed 7 bases, with 12 bases lying between them. The CDR3 is made up of 14 amino acids. The CDR3 bases are TGTGCCAGCAGTGAATGGGGGGATCGGCAGCCCCAGCATTTT. It translates to CASSEWGDRQPQHF.

The chain employs TRBV5-4 and TRBJ2-7, with 11 bases that match TRBD2. This CDR3 contains 14 residues. Trimming cost V 4 bases and J 7 bases; bases outside gene matches: 7. CDR1 SGHNT and CDR2 YYREEE come from the germline V gene (reference sequence). Here the CDR3 DNA reads TGTGCCAGCAGCCCGGGACTAGCGGCCCCGGAGCAGTACTTC. It encodes CASSPGLAAPEQYF.

The rearrangement uses TRBV1 and TRBJ2-1; the table's TRBD2 call for D was not verified on the DNA. TRBV1 is deemed a pseudogene. The CDR3 length is 15 residues. CDR3 loop: CTSSPAGRMSNEQFF. The CDR3 nucleotides are TGCACCAGCTCCCCAGCCGGGAGAATGAGCAATGAGCAGTTCTTC.

The V and J genes are TRBV28 and TRBJ2-3; 8 bases align to TRBD2. This CDR3 region has 16 residues. J lost 7 bases, V lost 1 base, and 10 bases had no gene match. Germline V CDR1 and CDR2: MDHEN, SYDVKM. CDR3 in amino acids: CASSLSHSGVVNTQYF. Written as DNA, the CDR3 is TGTGCCAGCAGTTTATCGCATAGCGGGGTCGTAAATACGCAGTATTTT.

V is TRBV6-2 or TRBV6-3 and J is TRBJ2-5; 11 bases match TRBD2. The junction had 19 bases not matched to a gene; V was cut back by 6 bases and J by 13 bases. Germline values: CDR1 MNHEY, CDR2 SVGEGT. This CDR3 has 16 residues. The chain's CDR3 is CASSDGTSGARGSTYF. CDR3 DNA sequence: TGTGCCAGCAGCGACGGGACTAGCGGAGCAAGAGGGTCAACGTACTTC.

The J gene is TRBJ2-7, the V gene TRBV6-6; 12 bases map to TRBD2. CDR3 length: 16 amino acids. The germline V gene encodes CDR1 MNHNY and CDR2 SVGAGI (reference sequence). With V trimmed by 2 bases and J by 4 bases, 6 bases remained unmatched. The CDR3 region is CASSYTTSGSGYEQYF. In DNA, the CDR3 is TGTGCCAGCAGTTACACGACTAGCGGGAGCGGGTACGAGCAGTACTTC.

The chain is built from TRBV5-1 and TRBJ1-4, with TRBD1 identical over 7 bases. Germline-derived CDR1 and CDR2 are SGHRS and YFSETQ. J was trimmed by 7 bases and V by 4 bases; bases with no gene match: 4. CDR3 length equals 13 residues. For the CDR3, the DNA is TGCGCCAGCAGCACGGGACAGCCTGAAAAACTGTTTTTT. Protein: CASSTGQPEKLFF.

The CDR3 reads CASSELGGETQYF. The CDR3 nucleotides are TGTGCCAGCAGTGAACTGGGGGGGGAGACCCAGTACTTC. The chain has TRBV6-1 and TRBJ2-5, with TRBD2 matching 7 bases. The length of the CDR3 is 13 residues. The germline gives CDR1 MNHNS, CDR2 SASEGT. V shed 2 bases and J 5 bases; nucleotides not matched to a gene: 2.

V usage is TRBV6-4 and J usage is TRBJ2-1, with D possibly TRBD2 on 5 matching bases. Per the germline V gene, CDR1 is MRHNA and CDR2 is SNTAGT. V lost 2 bases and J lost 0, with 8 bases in between. CDR3 length equals 15 residues. The CDR3 sequence is CASSDESGSYNEQFF. For the CDR3, the DNA is TGTGCCAGCAGTGACGAAAGCGGCTCCTACAATGAGCAGTTCTTC.

The chain links TRBV19 to TRBJ2-1; TRBD2 agrees at 7 bases. This CDR3 is built from 15 residues. Trimming took 2 bases from V and 11 from J; bases not matched to a gene: 12. Germline lookup yields CDR1 LNHDA and CDR2 SQIVND (reference sequence). The CDR3 reads CASSIFSRGGTKQFF. The CDR3, as DNA: TGTGCCAGTAGTATATTCTCCCGTGGCGGGACTAAGCAGTTCTTC.

The chain recombines TRBV5-1 with TRBJ1-4; TRBD1 aligns across 7 bases. The CDR3 loop spans 13 amino acids. J gave up 6 bases and V 4 bases, and 3 bases lay outside the gene matches. The germline gives CDR1 SGHRS, CDR2 YFSETQ. The CDR3 sequence is CASSKGTDEKLFF. The CDR3 nucleotides are TGCGCCAGCAGCAAGGGGACAGATGAAAAACTGTTTTTT.

The rearrangement uses TRBV12-3 or TRBV12-4 and TRBJ1-1; possible D gene TRBD1, 6 bases. The CDR3 has 13 amino acids. V was clipped by 5 bases and J by 6 bases, with 13 bases between them. The CDR3 sequence: CASSTRDKPEAFF. The CDR3 nucleotides read TGTGCCAGCAGTACACGGGACAAACCTGAAGCTTTCTTT.

V gene TRBV6-5 combines with J gene TRBJ1-1; D ambiguous. CDR1 and CDR2 from the germline V gene are MNHEY and SVGAGI. Trimming stripped 10 bases from V and 8 bases from J, with 20 bases between. CDR3 length: 13 residues. CDR3 DNA sequence: TGTGCCACGGTAGGCAGGTCCTTCTGGGAAGCTTTCTTT. This codes for CATVGRSFWEAFF.